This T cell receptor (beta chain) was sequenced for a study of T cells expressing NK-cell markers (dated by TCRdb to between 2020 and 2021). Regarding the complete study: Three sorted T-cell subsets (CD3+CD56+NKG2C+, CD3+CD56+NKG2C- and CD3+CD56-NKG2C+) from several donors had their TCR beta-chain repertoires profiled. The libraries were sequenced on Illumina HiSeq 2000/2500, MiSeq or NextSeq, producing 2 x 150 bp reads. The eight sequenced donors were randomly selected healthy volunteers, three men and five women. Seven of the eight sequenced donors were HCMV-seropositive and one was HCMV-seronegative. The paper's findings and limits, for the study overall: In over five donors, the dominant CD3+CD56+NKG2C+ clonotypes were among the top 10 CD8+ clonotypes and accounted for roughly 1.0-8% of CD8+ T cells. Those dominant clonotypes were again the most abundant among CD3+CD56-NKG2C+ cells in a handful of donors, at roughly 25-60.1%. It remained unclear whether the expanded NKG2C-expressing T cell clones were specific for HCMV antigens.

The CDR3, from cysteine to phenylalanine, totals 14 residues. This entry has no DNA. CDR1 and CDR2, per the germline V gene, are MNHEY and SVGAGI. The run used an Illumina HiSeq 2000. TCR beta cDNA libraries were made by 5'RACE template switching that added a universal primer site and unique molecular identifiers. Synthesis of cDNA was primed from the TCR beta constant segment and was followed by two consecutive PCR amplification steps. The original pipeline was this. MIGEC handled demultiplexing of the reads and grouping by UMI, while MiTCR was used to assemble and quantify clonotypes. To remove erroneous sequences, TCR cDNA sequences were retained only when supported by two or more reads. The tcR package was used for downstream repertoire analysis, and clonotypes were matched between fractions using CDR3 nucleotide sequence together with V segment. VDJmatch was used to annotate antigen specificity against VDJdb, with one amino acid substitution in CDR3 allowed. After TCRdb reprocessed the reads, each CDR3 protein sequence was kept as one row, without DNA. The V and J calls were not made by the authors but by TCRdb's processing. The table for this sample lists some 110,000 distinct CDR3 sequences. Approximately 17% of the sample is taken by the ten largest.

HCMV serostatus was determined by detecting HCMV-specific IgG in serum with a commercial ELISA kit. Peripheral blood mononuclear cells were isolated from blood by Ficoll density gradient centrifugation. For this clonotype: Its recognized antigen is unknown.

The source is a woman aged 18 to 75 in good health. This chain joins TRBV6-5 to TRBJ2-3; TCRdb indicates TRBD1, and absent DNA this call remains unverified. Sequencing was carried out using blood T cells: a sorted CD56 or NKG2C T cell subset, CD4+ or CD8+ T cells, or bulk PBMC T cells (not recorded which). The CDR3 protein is CASSLEWGGDTQYF.